Presented here are 27 T cell receptor beta chains from one specimen sequenced in a study of blood T cells in healthy people across ages. Primers used in a second PCR of roughly 6 to 12 cycles were a sample-barcoded 5' primer and a J-beta primer mix. TCRdb ran MiXCR on the 5' RACE reads and lists one entry per CDR3 protein. This table has 1,100,000 or so distinct CDR3 sequences, under 55% appearing once. The sequencing input was blood. All receptors come from a woman aged 55-69 years in good health.

This clonotype was detected a few times. The gene calls are TRBV10-3 and TRBJ2-7; D is perhaps TRBD1 (5 bases). The CDR3 spans 15 residues. Germline V gene data show CDR1 as ENHRY and CDR2 as SYGVKD. Between the trimmed V and J ends, which lost 4 bases and 0 bases, there was a span of 13 bases. CDR3 loop: CAISGDQGNSYEQYF. The CDR3 DNA follows: TGTGCCATCAGTGGGGATCAGGGAAACTCCTACGAGCAGTACTTC.

This clonotype has just one count. One junction end does not reproduce the germline sequence, and a read error may be involved. The chain employs TRBV6-2 or TRBV6-3 and TRBJ2-1; D not certain. The CDR3 sequence is 13 residues long. CDR1 and CDR2 from the germline V gene are MNHEY and SVGEGT. The DNA for the CDR3 is TGTACCAGCAGTTGGAGCTCCTACAATGAGCAGTTCTTC. It encodes CTSSWSSYNEQFF.

The genes are TRBV28 and TRBJ2-7; D not certain. Germline CDR1 and CDR2: MDHEN and SYDVKM. The CDR3 extends over 14 amino acids. V shed 7 bases and J shed 6 bases, with 19 bases lying between them. The CDR3, as DNA: TGTGCCAGCATTTCGGGTGGAACCCTTGGCGAGCAGTACTTC. It yields the protein CASISGGTLGEQYF.

The chain recombines TRBV6-5 with TRBJ2-4; 9 bases match TRBD1. The DNA end favors TRBJ2-7, so the J call may be wrong. The CDR3 loop spans 17 amino acids. CDR1 is MNHEY, CDR2 SVGAGI, per germline. The CDR3 loop is CASSYDRGSPGRYEQYF. CDR3 nucleotide sequence: TGTGCCAGCAGTTACGACAGGGGGTCCCCCGGTCGATACGAGCAGTACTTC.

This clonotype occurred a few times. The chain employs TRBV5-1 and TRBJ2-7; D possibly corresponds to TRBD1 (6 bases). Germline CDR1 SGHRS, CDR2 YFSETQ. The ends were cut back, 4 bases at V and 2 bases at J, with 13 bases in the middle. CDR3 length equals 14 residues. Here the CDR3 reads CASSVEQGPYEQYF. DNA for the CDR3: TGCGCCAGCAGCGTGGAACAGGGACCCTACGAGCAGTACTTC.

The CDR3 protein is CASSQLAEAYNEQFF. CDR3 nucleotide sequence: TGTGCCAGCAGCCAGCTAGCGGAGGCCTACAATGAGCAGTTCTTC. The V call is TRBV4-2, the J call TRBJ2-1; 7 nucleotides match TRBD2. The CDR3 covers 15 residues. Germline assignment: CDR1 LGHNA and CDR2 YNFKEQ. With 3 bases clipped from V and 2 bases from J, the junction kept 4 bases outside the gene matches.

The rearrangement uses TRBV18 and TRBJ2-6, with D hard to call. This CDR3 spans 17 amino acids. Trimming took 1 base from V and 2 from J, leaving 12 bases between them. Germline V gives CDR1 KGHSH, CDR2 LQKENI. As DNA, the CDR3 is TGTGCCAGCTCACCACGGCATAACGATGCTGGGGCCAACGTCCTGACTTTC. Translated, it gives CASSPRHNDAGANVLTF.

J is TRBJ2-1 and V is TRBV10-3; TRBD2 matches 13 bases. Germline V gene lookup returns CDR1 ENHRY and CDR2 SYGVKD. V dropped 5 bases and J dropped 8; count of bases not matched to a gene: 6. CDR3 length: 15 amino acids. In DNA, the CDR3 is TGTGCCATCAGTTGGGGGACTAGCGGGATAGATGAGCAGTTCTTC. This translates into CAISWGTSGIDEQFF.

The chain links TRBV2 to TRBJ2-7; no firm D call. This CDR3 comprises 13 residues. V was cut by 3 bases and J by 3 bases, with 9 bases left in between. Germline V gene lookup returns CDR1 SNHLY and CDR2 FYNNEI. The CDR3 region has the DNA TGTGCCAGCAGTGAGTCCCATGGCTACGAGCAGTACTTC. Translated, it gives CASSESHGYEQYF.

V is TRBV6-5 and J is TRBJ2-3; 7 nucleotides agree with TRBD2. Germline CDR1 MNHEY, CDR2 SVGAGI. The CDR3 spans 14 residues. The V and J ends lost 8 bases and 0 bases, in that order; junction bases with no gene match: 5. The CDR3 loop reads CASRSSGSTDTQYF. Here the CDR3 DNA reads TGTGCCAGCCGAAGTAGCGGGAGCACAGATACGCAGTATTTT.

This clonotype has more than one count but fewer than ten. The chain uses TRBV3-1 and TRBJ2-3, with TRBD2 matching 10 bases. J gave up 2 bases and V 4 bases, and 9 bases lay outside the gene matches. Looked up from germline, CDR1 is LGHDT and CDR2 is YNNKEL (reference sequence). This CDR3 contains 17 residues. The CDR3 loop is CASSPLASGSLTDTQYF. CDR3 bases: TGTGCCAGCAGCCCCTTAGCTAGCGGGAGCCTCACAGATACGCAGTATTTT.

The chain links TRBV7-3 to TRBJ2-1; D not certain. Trimming removed 5 bases at V and 7 bases at J, with 15 bases between. This CDR3 spans 14 amino acids. CDR1 SGHTA and CDR2 FQGTGA come from the germline V gene. The CDR3 sequence: CASSVDSGWNEQFF. DNA for the CDR3: TGTGCCAGCAGCGTTGACTCCGGCTGGAATGAGCAGTTCTTC.

This chain links TRBV29-1 with TRBJ2-1; 8 nucleotides line up with TRBD2. V shed 7 bases, J shed 7 bases, and the junction held 9 bases outside the gene matches. The CDR3 is 13 residues long. Germline lookup yields CDR1 SQVTM and CDR2 ANQGSEA. The CDR3 is CSESSGHGNEQFF. For the CDR3, the DNA is TGCAGCGAGTCTAGCGGGCACGGAAATGAGCAGTTCTTC.

This clonotype was found many times. The chain has TRBV12-3 or TRBV12-4 and TRBJ2-4; tentatively, D is TRBD2 (5 bases). The CDR3 is 15 amino acids. V was cut by 3 bases and J by 2 bases, with 11 bases left in between. CDR3 region: CASSLSRGPKNIQYF. The CDR3 bases are TGTGCCAGCAGTTTGTCTCGGGGTCCCAAAAACATTCAGTACTTC.

V and J are TRBV20-1 and TRBJ2-1, with 8 bases matching TRBD2. Germline trimming cut 0 bases from V and 1 base from J; bases unmatched to any gene: 5. The CDR3 loop spans 16 amino acids. Germline V CDR1 and CDR2: DFQATT, SNEGSKA (reference sequence). CDR3 region: CSARDGGRSSYNEQFF. The CDR3 nucleotides read TGCAGTGCTAGAGATGGCGGGAGGAGTTCCTACAATGAGCAGTTCTTC.

This clonotype was detected only a few times. The gene calls are TRBV12-3 or TRBV12-4 and TRBJ2-5; the match to TRBD2 covers 11 bases. Judging by the DNA end, TRBJ2-7 fits better; the J call may be wrong. This CDR3 is 15 amino acids long. The CDR3 reads CASSLVGLAGDEQYF. DNA for the CDR3: TGTGCCAGCAGTTTAGTCGGACTAGCGGGCGACGAGCAGTACTTC.

The table lists this clonotype with a few counts. V usage is TRBV11-2 and J usage is TRBJ1-6; no reliable D call. Germline V gene sequence: CDR1 SGHAT, CDR2 FQNNGV. V dropped 2 bases and J dropped 10 bases, with 15 bases sitting between them. This CDR3 is 15 amino acids long. The CDR3 DNA is TGTGCCAGCAGCTTATATGGCAGCAGTAGGTCACCCCTCCACTTT. It translates to CASSLYGSSRSPLHF.

V gene TRBV20-1 combines with J gene TRBJ2-1; D unresolved. The CDR3 has 16 residues. The germline V gene has CDR1 DFQATT and CDR2 SNEGSKA (reference sequence). V lost 0 bases and J lost 0, with 12 bases in between. The CDR3 is CSARDKDRSSYNEQFF. Here the CDR3 DNA reads TGCAGTGCTAGAGATAAGGACCGAAGCTCCTACAATGAGCAGTTCTTC.

Only a few counts were recorded for this clonotype. The chain has TRBV15 and TRBJ1-5; D may be TRBD1 (5 bases). This CDR3 comprises 15 residues. Trimming removed 0 bases from V and 1 base from J, with 7 bases in between. The germline V gene encodes CDR1 LNHNV and CDR2 YYDKDF (reference sequence). Here the CDR3 reads CATSREEGSNQPQHF. CDR3 nucleotides: TGTGCCACCAGCAGAGAGGAGGGGAGCAATCAGCCCCAGCATTTT.

This clonotype has more than one count but fewer than ten. The V and J genes are TRBV6-2 or TRBV6-3 and TRBJ2-1, with a possible D match to TRBD1 (5 bases). V was clipped by 6 bases and J by 6 bases, with 12 bases between them. CDR3 length equals 13 residues. Germline-derived CDR1 and CDR2 are MNHEY and SVGEGT. CDR3 nucleotide sequence: TGTGCCAGCAGCCTACTAAGGGGCAATGAGCAGTTCTTC. This translates into CASSLLRGNEQFF.

The gene calls are TRBV6-5 and TRBJ2-5; 10 bases are a match to TRBD2. This CDR3 comprises 15 residues. V dropped 9 bases and J dropped 5; count of bases not matched to a gene: 12. CDR1 is MNHEY and CDR2 is SVGAGI in the germline V gene. Here the CDR3 reads CASSFSSGRGETQYF. CDR3 coding DNA: TGTGCCAGTTCTTTCTCTAGCGGGAGAGGGGAGACCCAGTACTTC.

The V call is TRBV27, the J call TRBJ2-7; 8 bases fit TRBD1. The CDR3 loop spans 15 amino acids. The V gene end was trimmed by 4 bases and the J gene end by 0 bases; junction bases not matched to a gene: 5. Germline CDR1 reads MNHEY; CDR2 reads SMNVEV (reference sequence). The CDR3 DNA is TGTGCCAGCAGTTCGGGACAGGACCGCTCCTACGAGCAGTACTTC. This codes for CASSSGQDRSYEQYF.

The chain combines TRBV7-6 with TRBJ2-1; 13 positions agree with TRBD2. The germline V gene encodes CDR1 SGHVS and CDR2 FNYEAQ. J lost 12 bases, V lost 1 base, and 12 bases had no gene match. This CDR3 has 17 residues. In DNA form, the CDR3 reads TGTGCCAGCAGCTTAGTCCCCCCGGGACTAGCGGGATTTGTGCAGTTCTTC. This codes for CASSLVPPGLAGFVQFF.

This rearrangement joins TRBV21-1 to TRBJ1-5; TRBD1 is the table's D call and was not checked against the DNA. TRBV21-1 is a pseudogene locus. The length of the CDR3 is 16 residues. The DNA of the CDR3 is TGTGCCGGGCGGGGAGAGACAGTTCCCACCGGTCAGCCCCAGCATTTT. It specifies CAGRGETVPTGQPQHF.

This clonotype has just a few counts. The gene calls are TRBV5-1 and TRBJ2-1; TRBD2 matches at 10 bases. CDR1 is SGHRS, CDR2 YFSETQ, per germline. The trim removed 4 bases at V and 4 bases at J, leaving 8 bases unmatched. This CDR3 comprises 16 residues. The CDR3 nucleotides read TGCGCCAGCAGCCCCCGGACTAGCGGAACTTACAATGAGCAGTTCTTC. Translating it yields CASSPRTSGTYNEQFF. Together with reference TRBV5-1 and TRBJ2-1, the CDR3 gives the full variable domain: KAGVTQTPRYLIKTRGQQVTLSCSPISGHRSVSWYQQTPGQGLQFLFEYFSETQRNKGNFPGRFSGRQFSNSRSEMNVSTLELGDSALYLCASSPRTSGTYNEQFFGPGTRLTVL.

This chain links TRBV5-1 with TRBJ2-3; D is perhaps TRBD1 (5 bases). Trimming pared 6 bases from V and 1 base from J, leaving 9 bases between. The V gene's germline CDR1 is SGHRS and CDR2 YFSETQ. The length of the CDR3 is 13 residues. This CDR3 is CASTKTGTDTQYF. For the CDR3, the DNA is TGCGCCAGCACGAAGACAGGCACAGATACGCAGTATTTT.

The chain couples TRBV30 to TRBJ1-2; unclear D gene. The germline CDR1 and CDR2 sequences are GTSNPN and SVGIG (reference sequence). The ends were cut back, 5 bases at V and 4 bases at J, with 5 bases in the middle. The CDR3 runs to 10 residues. CDR3 coding DNA: TGTGCCTGGGGCAGCTATGGCTACACCTTC. Translated: CAWGSYGYTF.